This record covers a single T cell receptor (beta chain). Antigen specificity is unknown. Trimming removed 0 bases at V and 4 bases at J, with 10 bases between. This CDR3 has 14 residues. Germline V gene data show CDR1 as SGHNT and CDR2 as YYREEE (reference sequence). The sort gate was single viable CD3+CD4+CD8-CD45RO+ cells for memory CD4+ T cells. CD4+ T cells were isolated by positive magnetic selection. This entry belongs to a study of memory CD4+ T cells and cytomegalovirus serostatus. Points from the study as a whole: CD4+ memory repertoires contained about 40% of the roughly 160 reported CMV TCRbeta sequences. The CMV-associated TCR signature appears largely within the CD4+ memory repertoire. CMV serostatus prediction reached median AUC roughly 0.95, or 0.91 with US-trained model.

Libraries were prepared by immunoSEQ multiplex PCR; TCRdb keeps only in-frame clonotypes and omits some of them. The sample has 46,000 or so clones; roughly 78% are singletons. J is TRBJ1-2 and V is TRBV5-4; no reliable D call. The sequence was collected from an adult in good health and CMV-seronegative. Sequenced: memory CD4+ T cells from blood. The DNA of the CDR3 is TGTGCCAGCAGCTTGGAAGGATTTCCCTATGGCTACACCTTC. It codes for CASSLEGFPYGYTF.